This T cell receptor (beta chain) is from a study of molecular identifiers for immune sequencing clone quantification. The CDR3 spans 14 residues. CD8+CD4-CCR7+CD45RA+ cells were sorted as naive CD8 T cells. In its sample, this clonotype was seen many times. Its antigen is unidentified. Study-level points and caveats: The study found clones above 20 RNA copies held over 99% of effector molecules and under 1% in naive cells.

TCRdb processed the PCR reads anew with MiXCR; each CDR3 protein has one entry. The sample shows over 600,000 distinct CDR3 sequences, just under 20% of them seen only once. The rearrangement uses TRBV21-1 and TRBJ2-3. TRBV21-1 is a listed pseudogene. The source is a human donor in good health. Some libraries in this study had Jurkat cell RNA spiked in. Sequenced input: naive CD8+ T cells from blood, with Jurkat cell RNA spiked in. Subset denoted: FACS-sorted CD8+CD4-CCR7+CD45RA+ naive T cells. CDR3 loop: CASSYAGNRDTQYF. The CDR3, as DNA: TGTGCCAGCAGCTACGCGGGGAATCGAGATACGCAGTATTTT.